One sample yielded the 21 T cell receptor beta chains listed below, sequenced in a study of cytomegalovirus exposure and HLA in healthy donors. The PCR ran on 60 Vbeta and 13 Jbeta primers. Sequenced by immunoSEQ multiplex PCR; TCRdb stores in-frame clones only, minus some. The data show around 130,000 clones, 81% seen once. The sample taken for sequencing was PBMCs. These receptors all stem from a woman aged 40 to 50 in good health and CMV-seronegative.

The chain recombines TRBV27 with TRBJ1-1; D not certain. Trimming removed 6 bases from V and 0 bases from J, with 17 bases in between. CDR3 length equals 16 residues. Germline CDR1 and CDR2: MNHEY and SMNVEV (reference sequence). The CDR3 coding sequence is TGTGCCAGCAGGAGGGCCCCGGGGATGGTGAACACTGAAGCTTTCTTT. Residues: CASRRAPGMVNTEAFF.

V gene TRBV27 combines with J gene TRBJ2-7, with a possible D match to TRBD1 (6 bases). Trimming took off 7 bases at V and 0 bases at J, with 16 bases between the two ends. The CDR3 runs 15 residues. Germline-derived CDR1 and CDR2 are MNHEY and SMNVEV (reference sequence). The CDR3 nucleotides read TGTGCCAGCATTGGTGGACAGACAAGCTCCTACGAGCAGTACTTC. It encodes CASIGGQTSSYEQYF.

This chain connects TRBV5-1 to TRBJ2-3; 15 nucleotides agree with TRBD2. Germline-derived CDR1 and CDR2 are SGHRS and YFSETQ. CDR3 size: 18 residues. Germline trimming cut 4 bases from V and 1 base from J; bases unmatched to any gene: 7. The CDR3 loop is CASSQGTSGGRRTDTQYF. DNA of the CDR3: TGCGCCAGCAGCCAAGGGACTAGCGGGGGGAGACGCACAGATACGCAGTATTTT. Combining the CDR3 with reference TRBV5-1 and TRBJ2-3 gives the whole variable domain KAGVTQTPRYLIKTRGQQVTLSCSPISGHRSVSWYQQTPGQGLQFLFEYFSETQRNKGNFPGRFSGRQFSNSRSEMNVSTLELGDSALYLCASSQGTSGGRRTDTQYFGPGTRLTVL.

The gene calls are TRBV5-6 and TRBJ2-5, with TRBD1 identical over 8 bases. The CDR3 is 16 amino acids. Per germline, CDR1 SGHDT and CDR2 YYEEEE. The J segment lost 3 bases and the V segment lost 3 bases, leaving 10 bases of the junction unmatched. Here the CDR3 DNA reads TGTGCCAGCAGCTGGTACGTGGGACAGGATAAAGAGACCCAGTACTTC. Its protein is CASSWYVGQDKETQYF.

V usage is TRBV11-2 and J usage is TRBJ2-2; D might be TRBD1 (6 bases). The CDR3 is made up of 16 amino acids. CDR1 is SGHAT, CDR2 FQNNGV, per germline. The V end lost 4 bases, the J end lost 0 bases, and 12 bases lay between the germline ends. CDR3 in amino acids: CASSYRTASNTGELFF. CDR3 DNA: TGTGCCAGCAGCTACAGGACAGCCTCGAACACCGGGGAGCTGTTTTTT.

The chain has TRBV4-1 and TRBJ1-2, with TRBD1 as a possible D gene (5 bases). The V end lost 0 bases, the J end lost 4 bases, and 12 bases lay between the germline ends. Germline lookup yields CDR1 MGHRA and CDR2 YSYEKL. The CDR3 length is 15 residues. The CDR3 is CASSQDGGFAYGYTF. CDR3 bases: TGCGCCAGCAGCCAAGACGGGGGTTTCGCCTATGGCTACACCTTC.

CDR3 DNA: TGTGCCAGCAGTGAAGCAGGGGCGGACACTGAAGCTTTCTTT. This sequence encodes CASSEAGADTEAFF. The gene calls are TRBV2 and TRBJ1-1, with D perhaps TRBD1 (5 bases). V was cut by 0 bases and J by 3 bases, with 8 bases left in between. Germline lookup yields CDR1 SNHLY and CDR2 FYNNEI. The CDR3 is 14 residues long.

This chain uses TRBV16 with TRBJ1-3; 11 bases agree with TRBD1. V gave up 4 bases and J gave up 4 bases; unmatched junction bases: 3. CDR1 is KGHSY, CDR2 FQNENV, per germline. The CDR3 loop spans 15 amino acids. The CDR3 nucleotides read TGTGCCAGCAGCCCCGGACAGGGGGCGGGAAACACCATATATTTT. Translated: CASSPGQGAGNTIYF.

The chain joins TRBV18 to TRBJ1-2, with 8 bases matching TRBD1. The ends lost 2 bases at V and 4 bases at J; junction bases unmatched: 6. The CDR3 is 15 amino acids. CDR1 and CDR2 from the germline V gene are KGHSH and LQKENI. This CDR3 is CASSPGDRSSYGYTF. The CDR3 nucleotides are TGTGCCAGCTCACCAGGGGACAGGAGCTCCTATGGCTACACCTTC.

This clone has more than one count but fewer than ten. This chain links TRBV6-5 with TRBJ1-5; 8 bases align to TRBD1. The CDR3 has 15 residues. Germline CDR1 MNHEY, CDR2 SVGAGI. V lost 6 bases, J lost 6 bases, and 10 bases stayed unmatched. The CDR3 spells CASRETGVASQPQHF. The CDR3 DNA reads TGTGCCAGCAGGGAGACAGGGGTGGCAAGTCAGCCCCAGCATTTT.

There are a few counts of this clone. The chain couples TRBV6-6 to TRBJ2-7; a weak D match, TRBD2 (5 bases). The CDR3 consists of 15 residues. Germline V gene lookup returns CDR1 MNHNY and CDR2 SVGAGI (reference sequence). Trimming took 7 bases from V and 2 from J, leaving 18 bases between them. This CDR3 reads CASTDTGTLTYEQYF. CDR3 nucleotide sequence: TGTGCCAGCACCGACACGGGAACCCTGACCTACGAGCAGTACTTC.

The chain has TRBV7-9 and TRBJ2-1, with D possibly TRBD1 on 6 matching bases. The V end was cut by 5 bases, the J end by 9 bases, with 11 bases between. Germline assignment: CDR1 SEHNR and CDR2 FQNEAQ (reference sequence). This CDR3 contains 12 residues. CDR3 DNA: TGTGCCAGCAGCCCACAGGGTACTGAGCAGTTCTTC. Translated, it gives CASSPQGTEQFF.

The rearrangement uses TRBV11-2 and TRBJ2-1, with TRBD2 identical over 8 bases. Germline V gene sequence: CDR1 SGHAT, CDR2 FQNNGV. V was pared by 8 bases and J by 0 bases, with 0 bases of the junction left unmatched. The CDR3 is 13 amino acids. CDR3 loop: CASAGGSYNEQFF. CDR3 coding DNA: TGTGCCAGCGCGGGGGGCTCCTACAATGAGCAGTTCTTC.

The genes are TRBV18 and TRBJ1-1, with a possible D match to TRBD1 (5 bases). This CDR3 is 15 amino acids long. In germline, CDR1 is KGHSH, CDR2 LQKENI. Trimming shortened V by 3 bases and J by 11 bases, and 22 bases separated the two germline ends. This CDR3 reads CASSPGQGRTLIAFF. DNA for the CDR3: TGTGCCAGCTCACCGGGTCAGGGCAGGACGCTGATCGCTTTCTTT.

The genes are TRBV6-1 and TRBJ2-3, with D perhaps matching TRBD1 (5 bases). The germline V and J ends were trimmed by 2 bases and 3 bases, with 12 bases remaining between them. Germline CDR1 reads MNHNS; CDR2 reads SASEGT. The length of the CDR3 is 15 residues. This chain's CDR3 is CASSERQGVTDTQYF. CDR3 DNA sequence: TGTGCCAGCAGTGAACGCCAGGGTGTAACAGATACGCAGTATTTT.

This chain links TRBV19 with TRBJ1-4; no reliable D call. This CDR3 has 15 residues. V shed 6 bases and J shed 0 bases, with 11 bases lying between them. Germline CDR1 is LNHDA and CDR2 is SQIVND (reference sequence). CDR3 loop: CASRRVAATNEKLFF. CDR3 coding DNA: TGTGCCAGTAGGCGGGTGGCAGCAACTAATGAAAAACTGTTTTTT.

This clone was seen more than once but under ten times. The chain recombines TRBV6-5 with TRBJ2-7; 9 nucleotides agree with TRBD1. Germline-derived CDR1 and CDR2 are MNHEY and SVGAGI. The ends lost 2 bases at V and 3 bases at J; junction bases unmatched: 5. CDR3 length: 15 residues. The CDR3 nucleotides read TGTGCCAGCAGTTACGGGGGACAGGGTGTCTACGAGCAGTACTTC. This sequence encodes CASSYGGQGVYEQYF.

The J gene is TRBJ2-7, the V gene TRBV19; 13 nucleotides align to TRBD2. This CDR3 has 18 amino acids. Germline V gives CDR1 LNHDA, CDR2 SQIVND (reference sequence). V lost 2 bases, J lost 2 bases, and 9 bases stayed unmatched. The CDR3 region is CASSIFGLAGDYPYEQYF. Here the CDR3 DNA reads TGTGCCAGTAGTATATTTGGACTAGCGGGAGACTACCCCTACGAGCAGTACTTC. Looking up the rest from reference TRBV19 and TRBJ2-7 gives the full variable domain: DGGITQSPKYLFRKEGQNVTLSCEQNLNHDAMYWYRQDPGQGLRLIYYSQIVNDFQKGDIAEGYSVSREKKESFPLTVTSAQKNPTAFYLCASSIFGLAGDYPYEQYFGPGTRLTVT.

The gene calls are TRBV6-1 and TRBJ2-7; D ambiguous. Trimming cost V 5 bases and J 0 bases, with 14 bases left between them. Germline CDR1 MNHNS, CDR2 SASEGT. CDR3 length: 15 residues. The CDR3 DNA reads TGTGCCAGCAGTAACCCCCGGCGGAGCTCCTACGAGCAGTACTTC. It yields the protein CASSNPRRSSYEQYF.

This clone was observed once. V and J are TRBV18 and TRBJ1-2, with TRBD1 matching 7 bases. The CDR3 has 14 residues. Germline V lookup: CDR1 KGHSH, CDR2 LQKENI. J was trimmed by 3 bases and V by 2 bases; bases with no gene match: 3. In DNA form, the CDR3 reads TGTGCCAGCTCACCAAGCGACAGGGACTATGGCTACACCTTC. Translation: CASSPSDRDYGYTF.

The sample holds one count of this clone. The genes are TRBV5-1 and TRBJ2-5, with TRBD2 matching 13 bases. With 4 bases clipped from V and 4 bases from J, the junction kept 10 bases outside the gene matches. CDR1 and CDR2 from the germline V gene are SGHRS and YFSETQ. The CDR3 loop spans 17 amino acids. The CDR3 sequence is CASSPGRTSGGLETQYF. The CDR3 nucleotides read TGCGCCAGCAGCCCGGGAAGGACTAGCGGGGGACTAGAGACCCAGTACTTC.